This entry concerns a single T cell receptor (beta chain). Its antigen is undetermined. The CDR3 has 12 amino acids. In germline, CDR1 is MNHNY, CDR2 SVGAGI (reference sequence). The germline V and J ends were trimmed by 8 bases and 2 bases, with 9 bases remaining between them. This entry is derived from a study of T-cell reconstitution after alpha-beta-depleted transplantation in children. Construction of the TCRbeta library involved unique molecular identifiers. TCRdb reprocessed the PCR reads with MiXCR, giving one entry per CDR3 protein. This table has 350,000 to 500,000 distinct CDR3 sequences, approximately 41% appearing once. Study observations and caveats: There were reportedly several hundred expanded graft clones from which alpha-beta T cells came about two months after transplant. Surviving recipient T cells and thymic progenitors accounted for the high day-60 TCRbeta diversity observed in some patients. Counts and diversity of T cells one year after transplant came mostly from newly produced T cells.

The chain combines TRBV6-6 with TRBJ1-2, with unresolved D. The sequencing here drew on PBMCs, taken before TCRalphabeta/CD19-depleted stem cell transplant. The sequence was collected from a girl aged 2-10 years with aplastic anemia, due to receive a stem cell transplant. The CDR3 nucleotides read TGTGCCAGCGGAATGATAAACTATGGCTACACCTTC. Amino acids: CASGMINYGYTF.